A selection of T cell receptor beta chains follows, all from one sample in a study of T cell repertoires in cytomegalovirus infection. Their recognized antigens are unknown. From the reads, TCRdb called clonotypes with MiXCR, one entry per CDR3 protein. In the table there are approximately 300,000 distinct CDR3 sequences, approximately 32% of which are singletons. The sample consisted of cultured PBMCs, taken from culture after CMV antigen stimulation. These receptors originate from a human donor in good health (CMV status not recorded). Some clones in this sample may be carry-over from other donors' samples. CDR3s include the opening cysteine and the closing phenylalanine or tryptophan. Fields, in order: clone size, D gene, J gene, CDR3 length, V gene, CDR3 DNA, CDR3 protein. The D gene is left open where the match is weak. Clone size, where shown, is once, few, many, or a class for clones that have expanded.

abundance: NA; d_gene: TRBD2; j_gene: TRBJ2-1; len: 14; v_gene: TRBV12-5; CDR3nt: TGTGCTAGTGGTTACGGACTAGCCAACAATGAGCAGTTCTTC; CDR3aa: CASGYGLANNEQFF
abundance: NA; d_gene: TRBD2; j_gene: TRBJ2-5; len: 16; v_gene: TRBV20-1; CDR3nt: TGCAGTGCTAGTCGGCTAGCGGGGGGGCCCGGGGAGACCCAGTACTTC; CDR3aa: CSASRLAGGPGETQYF
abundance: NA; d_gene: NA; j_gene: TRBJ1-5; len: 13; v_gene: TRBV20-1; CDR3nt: TGCAGTGCTAGGGGGCCTGGAGGTCAGCCCCAGCATTTT; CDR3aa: CSARGPGGQPQHF
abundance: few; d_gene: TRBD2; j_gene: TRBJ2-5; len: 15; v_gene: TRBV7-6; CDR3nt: TGTGCCAGCAGCCCCCAAGGGCCTAGCGGGAAGACCCAGTACTTC; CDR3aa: CASSPQGPSGKTQYF
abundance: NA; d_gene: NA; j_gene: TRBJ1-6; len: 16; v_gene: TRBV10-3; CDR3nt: TGTGCCATCAGTCAACAGGGAGGAGGTAATAATTCACCCCTCCACTTT; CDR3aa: CAISQQGGGNNSPLHF
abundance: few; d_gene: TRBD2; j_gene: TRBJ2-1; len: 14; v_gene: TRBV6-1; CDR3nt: TGTGCCAGCAGTGACCCGACTAGCGGGGTTGAGCAGTTCTTC; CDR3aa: CASSDPTSGVEQFF
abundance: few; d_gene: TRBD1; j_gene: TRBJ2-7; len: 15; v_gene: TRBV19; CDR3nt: TGTGCCAGTAGTATCGGGACAGCGGACTCCTACGAGCAGTACTTC; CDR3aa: CASSIGTADSYEQYF
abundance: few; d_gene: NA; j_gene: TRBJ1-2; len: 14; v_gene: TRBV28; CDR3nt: TGTGCCAGCAGTCCAGGGGACGGACCCTATGGCTACACCTTC; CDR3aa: CASSPGDGPYGYTF
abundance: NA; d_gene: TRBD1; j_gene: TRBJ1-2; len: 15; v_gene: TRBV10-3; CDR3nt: TGTGCCATCAGTGAGTCCCAGGGGGCTAACTATGGCTACACCTTC; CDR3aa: CAISESQGANYGYTF
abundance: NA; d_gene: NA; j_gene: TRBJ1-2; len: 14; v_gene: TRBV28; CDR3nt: TGTGCCAGCAGTCCAAATCTACAGGGACGGGGCTACACCTTC; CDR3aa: CASSPNLQGRGYTF
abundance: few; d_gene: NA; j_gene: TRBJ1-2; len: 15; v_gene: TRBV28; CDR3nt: TGTGCCAGCAGTCCGGGACAAGTTCTTTCCTATGGCTACACCTTC; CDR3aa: CASSPGQVLSYGYTF
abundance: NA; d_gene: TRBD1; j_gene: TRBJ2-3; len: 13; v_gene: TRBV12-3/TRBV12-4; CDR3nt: TGTGCCAGCGCAGAGCAGGGGGTAGATACGCAGTATTTT; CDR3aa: CASAEQGVDTQYF
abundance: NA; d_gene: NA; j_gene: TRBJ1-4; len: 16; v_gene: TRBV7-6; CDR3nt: TGTGCCAGCAGCCTCGGCGAGGGACGGCTTAATGAAAAACTGTTTTTT; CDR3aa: CASSLGEGRLNEKLFF
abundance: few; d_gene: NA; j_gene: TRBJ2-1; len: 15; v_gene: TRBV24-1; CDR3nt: TGTGCCACCAGTGGGACCGGGCCCCAGCACAATGAGCAGTTCTTC; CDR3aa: CATSGTGPQHNEQFF
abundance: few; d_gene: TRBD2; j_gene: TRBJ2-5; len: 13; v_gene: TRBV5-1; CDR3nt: TGCGCCAGCGCCGGCGGGAGGCACGAGACCCAGTACTTC; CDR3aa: CASAGGRHETQYF
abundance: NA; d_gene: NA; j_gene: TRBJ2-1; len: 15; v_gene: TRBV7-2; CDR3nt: TGTGCCAGCAGCTTAGTACCGGGTTTAGGCAATGAGCAGTTCTTC; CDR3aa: CASSLVPGLGNEQFF
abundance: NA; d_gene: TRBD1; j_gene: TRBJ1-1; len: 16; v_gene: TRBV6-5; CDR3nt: TGTGCCAGCAGTCCTACAGGGGGCCGCTCCTACACTGAAGCTTTCTTT; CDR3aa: CASSPTGGRSYTEAFF
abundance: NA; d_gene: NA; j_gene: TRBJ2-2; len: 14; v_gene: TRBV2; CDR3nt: TGTGCCAGCAGGAGGGCAACGAACACCGGGGAGCTGTTTTTT; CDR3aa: CASRRATNTGELFF
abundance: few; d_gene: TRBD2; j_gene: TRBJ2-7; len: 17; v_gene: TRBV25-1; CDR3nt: TGTGCCAGCAGTGAAAGGACTCTAGCGGGAGGGCCCTACGAGCAGTACTTC; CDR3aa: CASSERTLAGGPYEQYF
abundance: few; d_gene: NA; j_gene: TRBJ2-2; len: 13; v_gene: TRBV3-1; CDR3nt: TGTGCCAGCAGCCCCCGGACAGTCGGGGAGCTGTTTTTT; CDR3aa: CASSPRTVGELFF
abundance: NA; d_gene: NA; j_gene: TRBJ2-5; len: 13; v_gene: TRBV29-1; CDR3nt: TGCAGCGTTGTTGAGTCTTACCATGGGACCCAGTACTTC; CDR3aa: CSVVESYHGTQYF
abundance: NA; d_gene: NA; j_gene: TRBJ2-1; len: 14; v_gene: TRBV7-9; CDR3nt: TGTGCCAGCAGCCCCCTAATTGGGACCAATGAGCAGTTCTTC; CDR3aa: CASSPLIGTNEQFF
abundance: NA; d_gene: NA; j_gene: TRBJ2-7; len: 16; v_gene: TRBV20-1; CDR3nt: TGCAGTGCTAGAGGGGGGGATAGTGGGTTTCACGACGAGCAGTACTTC; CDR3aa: CSARGGDSGFHDEQYF
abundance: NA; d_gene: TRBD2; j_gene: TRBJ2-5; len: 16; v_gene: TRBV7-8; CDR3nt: TGTGCCAGCAGCTCAGAGCGACTAGCGGGACCAGAGACCCAGTACTTC; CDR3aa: CASSSERLAGPETQYF
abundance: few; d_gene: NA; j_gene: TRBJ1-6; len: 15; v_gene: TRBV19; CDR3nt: TGTGCCAGTAGCCCCACGGGTCGGAATAATTCACCCCTCCACTTT; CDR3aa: CASSPTGRNNSPLHF
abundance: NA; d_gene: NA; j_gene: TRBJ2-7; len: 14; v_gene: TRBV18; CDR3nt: TGTGCCAGCTCCCCGATACAGGGCTCCTACGAGCAGTACTTC; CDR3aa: CASSPIQGSYEQYF
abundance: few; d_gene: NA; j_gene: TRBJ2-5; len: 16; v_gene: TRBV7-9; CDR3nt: TGTGCCAGCAGCTTACGAGGTCAGGGAGCGGCCGAGACCCAGTACTTC; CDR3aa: CASSLRGQGAAETQYF
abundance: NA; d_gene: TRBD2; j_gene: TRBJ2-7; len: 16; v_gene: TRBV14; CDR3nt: TGTGCCAGCAGCCAAGATGGGACTAGCGGGAGGTACGAGCAGTACTTC; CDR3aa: CASSQDGTSGRYEQYF
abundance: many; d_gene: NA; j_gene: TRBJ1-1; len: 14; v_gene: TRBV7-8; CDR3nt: TGTGCCAGCAGCTTAAGGACTTATAACACTGAAGCTTTCTTT; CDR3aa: CASSLRTYNTEAFF
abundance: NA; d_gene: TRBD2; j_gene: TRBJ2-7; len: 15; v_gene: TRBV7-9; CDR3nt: TGTGCCAGCAGTTCGGCTAGCGGGGATTTCTACGAGCAGTACTTC; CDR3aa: CASSSASGDFYEQYF
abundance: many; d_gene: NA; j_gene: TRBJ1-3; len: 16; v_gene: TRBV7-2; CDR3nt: TGTGCCAGCAGCTTACGACAGCCTAGCTCTGGAAACACCATATATTTT; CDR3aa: CASSLRQPSSGNTIYF
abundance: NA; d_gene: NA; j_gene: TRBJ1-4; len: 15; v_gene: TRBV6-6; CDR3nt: TGTGCCAGCAGTTACGCGGGATCAACTAATGAAAAACTGTTTTTT; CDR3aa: CASSYAGSTNEKLFF
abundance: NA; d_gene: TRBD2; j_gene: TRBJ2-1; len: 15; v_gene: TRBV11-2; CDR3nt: TGTGCCAGCAGCATAGCGGGAGGGCCGTTCAATGAGCAGTTCTTC; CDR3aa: CASSIAGGPFNEQFF
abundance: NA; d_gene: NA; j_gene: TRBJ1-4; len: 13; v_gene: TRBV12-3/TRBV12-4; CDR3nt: TGTGCCACCCGGGACTCTCTTAATGAAAATCTGTTTTTT; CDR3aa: CATRDSLNENLFF
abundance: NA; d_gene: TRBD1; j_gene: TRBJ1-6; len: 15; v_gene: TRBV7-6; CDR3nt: TGTGCCAGCAGCGCCCAGAGGGGGCGTAATTCACCCCTCCACTTT; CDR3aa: CASSAQRGRNSPLHF
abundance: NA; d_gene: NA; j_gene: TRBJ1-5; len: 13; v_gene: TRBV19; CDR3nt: TGTGCCAGTAGTAGCCCAATTATTCAGCCCCAGCATTTT; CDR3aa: CASSSPIIQPQHF
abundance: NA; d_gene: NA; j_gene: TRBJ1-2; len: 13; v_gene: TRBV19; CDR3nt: TGTGCCAGTAGTATTCAGCGGAACTATGGCTACACCTTC; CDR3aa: CASSIQRNYGYTF
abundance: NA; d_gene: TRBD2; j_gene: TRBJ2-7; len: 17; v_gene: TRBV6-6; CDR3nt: TGTGCCAGCAGTTACTCGATCAGTGGGCTGCGGGAGTACGAGCAGTACTTC; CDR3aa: CASSYSISGLREYEQYF
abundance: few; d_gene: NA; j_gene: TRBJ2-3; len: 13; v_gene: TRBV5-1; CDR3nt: TGCGCCAGCAGTTTACAGGGATCGGATACGCAGTATTTT; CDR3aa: CASSLQGSDTQYF
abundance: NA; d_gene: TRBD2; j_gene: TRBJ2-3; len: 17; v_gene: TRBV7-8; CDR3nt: TGTGCCAGCAGCTTAGCTTTGGCGGGAGGGCCCTCAGATACGCAGTATTTT; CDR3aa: CASSLALAGGPSDTQYF
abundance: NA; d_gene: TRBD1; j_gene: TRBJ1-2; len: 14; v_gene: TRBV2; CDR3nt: TGTGCCAGCAGACCACAGGGGTCTAACTATGGCTACACCTTC; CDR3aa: CASRPQGSNYGYTF
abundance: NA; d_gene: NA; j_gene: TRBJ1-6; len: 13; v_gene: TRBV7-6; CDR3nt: TGTGCCAGCAGCTTAAGCGCGAATTCACCCCTCCACTTT; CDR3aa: CASSLSANSPLHF
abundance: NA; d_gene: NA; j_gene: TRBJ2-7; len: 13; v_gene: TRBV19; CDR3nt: TGTGCCAGTAGTATGGTCCTTAGGGGTGAGCAGTACTTC; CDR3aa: CASSMVLRGEQYF
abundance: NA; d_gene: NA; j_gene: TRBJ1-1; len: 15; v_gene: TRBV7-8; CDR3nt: TGTGCCAGCAGCTTATTAAGCCAGGGATACACTGAAGCTTTCTTT; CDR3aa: CASSLLSQGYTEAFF
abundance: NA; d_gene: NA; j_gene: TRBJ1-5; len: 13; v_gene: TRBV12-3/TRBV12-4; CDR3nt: TGTGCCAGCAGTCCGCCTAGCAATCAGCCCCAGCATTTT; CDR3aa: CASSPPSNQPQHF
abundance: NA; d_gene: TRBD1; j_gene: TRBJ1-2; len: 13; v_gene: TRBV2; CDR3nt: TGTGCCAGCGGAGGGGGACAGGGATATGGCTACACCTTC; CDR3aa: CASGGGQGYGYTF
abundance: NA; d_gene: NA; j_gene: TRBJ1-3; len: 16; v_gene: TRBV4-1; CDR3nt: TGCGCCAGCAGCCAAGATGTAGGGTTTTCTGGAAACACCATATATTTT; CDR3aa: CASSQDVGFSGNTIYF
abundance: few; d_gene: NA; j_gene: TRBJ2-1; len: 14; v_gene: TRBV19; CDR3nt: TGTGCCAGCCACGGCCCTGACCTCTACAATGAGCAGTTCTTC; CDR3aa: CASHGPDLYNEQFF
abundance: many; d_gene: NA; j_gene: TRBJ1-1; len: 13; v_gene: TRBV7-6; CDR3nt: TGTGCCAGCAGCTTAGGGTGGGGCACTGAAGCTTTCTTT; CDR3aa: CASSLGWGTEAFF
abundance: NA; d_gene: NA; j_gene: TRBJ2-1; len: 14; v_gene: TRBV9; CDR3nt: TGTGCCAGCAGCGGACAGGTGGGGCACAATGAGCAGTTCTTC; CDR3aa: CASSGQVGHNEQFF
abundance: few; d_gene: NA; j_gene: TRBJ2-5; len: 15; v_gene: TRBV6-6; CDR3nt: TGTGCCAGCAACTCCATGGGGGGTGATCAAGAGACCCAGTACTTC; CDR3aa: CASNSMGGDQETQYF
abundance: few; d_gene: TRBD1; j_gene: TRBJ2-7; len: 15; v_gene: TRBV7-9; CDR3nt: TGTGCCAGCACCATCAAGACAGGGCTTCCCTACGAGCAGTACTTC; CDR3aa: CASTIKTGLPYEQYF
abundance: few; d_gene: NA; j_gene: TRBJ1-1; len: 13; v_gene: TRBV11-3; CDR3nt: TGTGCCAGCAGCTCTCATCCGAACACTGAAGCTTTCTTT; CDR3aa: CASSSHPNTEAFF
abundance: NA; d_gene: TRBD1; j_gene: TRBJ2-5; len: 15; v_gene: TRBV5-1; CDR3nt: TGCGCCAGCAGCTTGGGACAGGGAGACCAAGAGACCCAGTACTTC; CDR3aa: CASSLGQGDQETQYF
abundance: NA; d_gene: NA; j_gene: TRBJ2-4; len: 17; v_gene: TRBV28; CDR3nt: TGTGCCAGCAGTTTAAGGGCGGAATCGCTAGCCAAAAACATTCAGTACTTC; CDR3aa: CASSLRAESLAKNIQYF
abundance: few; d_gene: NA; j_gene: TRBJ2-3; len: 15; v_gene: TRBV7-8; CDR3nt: TGTGCCAGCAGCTATACCAGGGTTTTCACAGATACGCAGTATTTT; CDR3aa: CASSYTRVFTDTQYF
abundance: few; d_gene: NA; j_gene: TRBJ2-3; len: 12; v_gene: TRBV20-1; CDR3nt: TGCAGTGCTAGCCTTCCTTTGGATACGCAGTATTTT; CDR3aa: CSASLPLDTQYF
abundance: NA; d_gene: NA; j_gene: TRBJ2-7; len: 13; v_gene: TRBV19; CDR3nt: TGTGCCAGTAGTAACCAGGCGTCCTACGAGCAGTACTTC; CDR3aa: CASSNQASYEQYF
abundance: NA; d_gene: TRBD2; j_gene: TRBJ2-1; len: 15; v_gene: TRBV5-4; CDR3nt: TGTGCCAGCAGCGCTAGCGGGGGGGCCTACAATGAGCAGTTCTTC; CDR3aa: CASSASGGAYNEQFF